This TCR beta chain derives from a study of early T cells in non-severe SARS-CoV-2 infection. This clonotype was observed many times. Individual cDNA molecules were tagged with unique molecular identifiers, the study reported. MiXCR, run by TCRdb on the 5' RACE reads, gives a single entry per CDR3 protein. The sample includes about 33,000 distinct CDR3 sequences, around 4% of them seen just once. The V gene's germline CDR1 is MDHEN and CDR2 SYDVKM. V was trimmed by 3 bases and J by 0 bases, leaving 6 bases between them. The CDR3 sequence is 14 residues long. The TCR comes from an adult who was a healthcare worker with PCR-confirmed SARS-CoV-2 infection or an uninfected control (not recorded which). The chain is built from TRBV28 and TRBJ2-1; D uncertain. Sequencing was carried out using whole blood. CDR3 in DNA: TGTGCCAGCAGTTTGATTGGCTCCTACAATGAGCAGTTCTTC. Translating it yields CASSLIGSYNEQFF.